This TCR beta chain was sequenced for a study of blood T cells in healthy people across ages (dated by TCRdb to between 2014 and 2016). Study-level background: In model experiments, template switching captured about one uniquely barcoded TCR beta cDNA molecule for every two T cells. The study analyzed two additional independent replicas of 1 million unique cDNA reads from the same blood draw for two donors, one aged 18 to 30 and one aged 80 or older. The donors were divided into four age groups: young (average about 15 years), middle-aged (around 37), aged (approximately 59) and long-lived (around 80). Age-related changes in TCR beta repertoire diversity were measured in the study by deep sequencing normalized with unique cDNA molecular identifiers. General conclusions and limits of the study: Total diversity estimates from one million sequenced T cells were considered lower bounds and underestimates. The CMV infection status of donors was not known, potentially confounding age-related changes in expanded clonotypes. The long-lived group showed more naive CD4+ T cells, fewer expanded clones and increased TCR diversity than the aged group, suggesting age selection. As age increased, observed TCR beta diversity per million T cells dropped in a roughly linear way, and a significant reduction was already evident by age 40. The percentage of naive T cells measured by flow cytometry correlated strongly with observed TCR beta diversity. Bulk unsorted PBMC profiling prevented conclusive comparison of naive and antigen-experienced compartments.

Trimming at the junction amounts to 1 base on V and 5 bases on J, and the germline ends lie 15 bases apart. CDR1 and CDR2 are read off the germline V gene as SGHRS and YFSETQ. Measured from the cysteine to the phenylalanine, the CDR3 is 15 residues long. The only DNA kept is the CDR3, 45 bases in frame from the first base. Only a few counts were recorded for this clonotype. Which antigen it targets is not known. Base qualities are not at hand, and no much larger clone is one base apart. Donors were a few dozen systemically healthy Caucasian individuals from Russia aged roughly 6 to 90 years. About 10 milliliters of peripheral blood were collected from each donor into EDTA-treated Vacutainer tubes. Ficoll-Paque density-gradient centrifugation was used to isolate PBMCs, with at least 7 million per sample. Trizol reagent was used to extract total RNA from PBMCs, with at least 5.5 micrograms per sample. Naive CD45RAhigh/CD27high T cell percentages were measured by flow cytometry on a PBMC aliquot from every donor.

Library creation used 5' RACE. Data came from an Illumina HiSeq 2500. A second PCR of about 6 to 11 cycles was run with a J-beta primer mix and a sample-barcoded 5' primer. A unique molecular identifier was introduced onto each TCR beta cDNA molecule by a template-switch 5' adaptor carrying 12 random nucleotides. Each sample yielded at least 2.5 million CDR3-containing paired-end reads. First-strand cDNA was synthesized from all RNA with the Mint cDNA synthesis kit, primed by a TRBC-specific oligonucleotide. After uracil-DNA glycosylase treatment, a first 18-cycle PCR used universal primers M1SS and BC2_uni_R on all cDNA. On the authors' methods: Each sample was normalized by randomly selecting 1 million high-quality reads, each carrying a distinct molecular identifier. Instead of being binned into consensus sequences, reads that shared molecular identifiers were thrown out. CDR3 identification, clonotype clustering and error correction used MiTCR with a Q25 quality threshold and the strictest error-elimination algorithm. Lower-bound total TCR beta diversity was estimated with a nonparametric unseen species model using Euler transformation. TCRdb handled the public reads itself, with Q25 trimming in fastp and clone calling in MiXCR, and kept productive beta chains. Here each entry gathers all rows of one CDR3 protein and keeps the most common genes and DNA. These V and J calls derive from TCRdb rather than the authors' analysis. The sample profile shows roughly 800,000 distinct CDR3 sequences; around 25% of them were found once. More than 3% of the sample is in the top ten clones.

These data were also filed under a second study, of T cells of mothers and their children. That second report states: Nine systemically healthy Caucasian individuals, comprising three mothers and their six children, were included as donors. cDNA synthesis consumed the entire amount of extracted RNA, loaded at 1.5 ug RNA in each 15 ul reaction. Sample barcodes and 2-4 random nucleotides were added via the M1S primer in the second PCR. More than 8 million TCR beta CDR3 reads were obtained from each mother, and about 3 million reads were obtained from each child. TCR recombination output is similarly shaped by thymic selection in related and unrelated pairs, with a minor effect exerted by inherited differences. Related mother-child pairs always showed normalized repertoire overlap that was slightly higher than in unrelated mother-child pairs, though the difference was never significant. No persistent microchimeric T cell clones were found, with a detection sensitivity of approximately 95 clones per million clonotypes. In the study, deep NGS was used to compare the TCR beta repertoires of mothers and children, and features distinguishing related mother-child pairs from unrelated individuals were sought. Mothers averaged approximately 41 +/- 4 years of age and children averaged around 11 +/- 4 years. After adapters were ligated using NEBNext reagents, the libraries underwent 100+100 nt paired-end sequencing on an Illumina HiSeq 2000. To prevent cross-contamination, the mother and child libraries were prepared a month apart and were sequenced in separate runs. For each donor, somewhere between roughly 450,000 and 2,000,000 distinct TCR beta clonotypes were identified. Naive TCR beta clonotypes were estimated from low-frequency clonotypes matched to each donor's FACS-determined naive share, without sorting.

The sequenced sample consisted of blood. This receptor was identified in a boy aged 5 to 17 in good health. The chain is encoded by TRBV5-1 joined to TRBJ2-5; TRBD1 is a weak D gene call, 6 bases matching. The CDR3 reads CASSLIWGRGETQYF. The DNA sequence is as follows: TGCGCCAGCAGCTTGATATGGGGGCGCGGCGAGACCCAGTACTTC.